This T cell receptor (beta chain) was observed in a study of blood T cell repertoires in COVID-19. Turning to the study itself: Samples taken during acute and convalescent COVID-19 were collected in the United States, Italy and Spain. PBMCs, B-cell-depleted T cells, or T cells provided the cDNA or gDNA that made up the material.

TCRdb's copy holds only in-frame clones and misses some; the assay was immunoSEQ multiplex PCR. The sample lists 150,000 to 160,000 clones, 80% occurring once. V was clipped by 8 bases and J by 1 base, with 18 bases between them. The CDR3 runs 15 residues. Germline CDR1 ENHRY, CDR2 SYGVKD. The sequence was obtained from a man between 60 and 75 years old with acute or convalescent COVID-19. V usage is TRBV10-3 and J usage is TRBJ2-7; TRBD2 might be the D (6 bases). Specimen: peripheral blood. The CDR3 is CAIQQAGGPSYEQYF. The CDR3 DNA reads TGTGCCATCCAGCAGGCAGGAGGGCCTTCCTACGAGCAGTACTTC.